This T cell receptor beta chain was sequenced during a study of T cell responses to AZD1222 COVID-19 vaccine. Study-level results: Spike-specific TCR breadth and depth both grew after two AZD1222 doses.

A remark on this clone: Its specificity is unknown.

Generated by immunoSEQ multiplex PCR, the TCRdb table keeps only in-frame clones and is missing some. The table includes around 140,000 clones, about 91% detected once. Germline values: CDR1 ENHRY, CDR2 SYGVKD. The CDR3 spans 13 residues. The V end lost 4 bases, the J end lost 3 bases, and 7 bases lay between the germline ends. The receptor was isolated from an adult who received the AZD1222 COVID-19 vaccine. The starting material was peripheral blood, obtained 28 days after the second AZD1222 dose. V is TRBV10-3 and J is TRBJ1-5; D possibly corresponds to TRBD1 (6 bases). The CDR3 is CAISGTDNQPQHF. The DNA for the CDR3 is TGTGCCATCAGTGGGACAGACAATCAGCCCCAGCATTTT.